Each of the 11 T cell receptor beta chains below was sequenced from the same sample in a study of CD8 T cells in ankylosing spondylitis. General study results and limits: Blood of patients with ankylosing spondylitis appeared to be characterized by a TCR beta motif of seven or eight highly homologous variants.

TCRdb re-called the 5' RACE reads through MiXCR, storing one row per CDR3 protein. The sample contains some 840,000 distinct CDR3 sequences, 10% to 15% of which appear only once. For these receptors, no antigen is known. Sequenced sample: blood, either unsorted or a sorted T cell fraction (not recorded which). The receptor source for this set is a male donor with ankylosing spondylitis.

This clonotype was observed a handful of times. The chain carries TRBV6-2 or TRBV6-3 and TRBJ1-2, with 7 bases identical to TRBD1. This CDR3 has 14 amino acids. The J segment lost 4 bases and the V segment lost 2 bases, leaving 4 bases of the junction unmatched. From germline, CDR1 is MNHEY and CDR2 SVGEGT. CDR3 protein: CASSYRGRFYGYTF. The CDR3 DNA sequence: TGTGCCAGCAGTTACAGGGGGCGATTCTATGGCTACACCTTC.

This clonotype was observed a few times. This rearrangement joins TRBV10-3 to TRBJ2-3; D ambiguous. The germline CDR1 and CDR2 sequences are ENHRY and SYGVKD. The CDR3 loop spans 13 amino acids. V lost 3 bases to trimming and J lost 2 bases, with 6 bases between them. CDR3 bases: TGTGCCATCAGTGATTACCACACAGATACGCAGTATTTT. Translation gives CAISDYHTDTQYF.

This clonotype occurred many times. The V gene is TRBV29-1, the J gene TRBJ2-5; D could derive from TRBD1 or TRBD2 (5 bases each). This CDR3 region has 13 residues. Germline loops: CDR1 SQVTM, CDR2 ANQGSEA. Trimming cost V 5 bases and J 5 bases, with 15 bases left between them. CDR3 residues: CSVRGVLRETQYF. DNA for the CDR3: TGCAGCGTTCGAGGGGTCTTAAGGGAGACCCAGTACTTC.

V usage is TRBV6-1 and J usage is TRBJ2-7, with a weak D call TRBD1 (5 bases). Germline CDR1 and CDR2: MNHNS and SASEGT. CDR3 length: 14 residues. V was pared by 7 bases and J by 5 bases, with 18 bases between. CDR3 protein: CASNRPALGDEQYF. The CDR3 DNA reads as TGTGCCAGCAACCGACCCGCCCTAGGGGACGAGCAGTACTTC.

This clonotype was detected only a few times. V and J are TRBV2 and TRBJ2-2; D may correspond to TRBD1 or TRBD2 (5 bases each). CDR1 is SNHLY, CDR2 FYNNEI, per germline. This CDR3 region has 14 residues. V shed 4 bases and J shed 5 bases, with 11 bases lying between them. In nucleotides, the CDR3 is TGTGCCAGCAGTGGCCCAGGGAGAACCGGGGAGCTGTTTTTT. It specifies CASSGPGRTGELFF.

This clonotype turned up a few times. The chain combines TRBV7-8 with TRBJ2-5; unclear D gene. The germline gives CDR1 SGHVS, CDR2 FQNEAQ. Between the trimmed V and J ends, which lost 5 bases and 4 bases, there was a span of 17 bases. The CDR3 has 15 residues. The CDR3 DNA is TGTGCCAGCAGCCCGTGGCCCTACCGCCCAGAGACCCAGTACTTC. The encoded protein is CASSPWPYRPETQYF.

Only a few counts were recorded for this clonotype. One end of the junction does not line up with germline, which may come from a read error. The gene calls are TRBV7-7 and TRBJ1-1; D is uncertain. In germline, CDR1 is SSHAT, CDR2 FNYEAQ (reference sequence). CDR3 length: 14 amino acids. DNA for the CDR3: TGTGCTAGCAGCCCCCTGTACATGAACACTGAAGCTTTCTTT. It specifies CASSPLYMNTEAFF.

The chain employs TRBV9 and TRBJ2-1, with 7 bases that match TRBD2. The CDR3 covers 16 residues. Trimming removed 0 bases from V and 8 bases from J; junction bases left unmatched: 11. Germline CDR1 is SGDLS and CDR2 is YYNGEE. The CDR3 DNA is TGTGCCAGCAGCGTAGAAGTGTGGGGGGGTATCTATGAGCAGTTCTTC. This sequence encodes CASSVEVWGGIYEQFF.

At least ten counts were recorded for this clonotype. CDR3 sequence: CAISPSGAYEQYF. Here the CDR3 DNA reads TGTGCCATCAGTCCTAGCGGGGCATACGAGCAGTACTTC. The chain recombines TRBV10-3 with TRBJ2-7, with 9 bases fitting TRBD2. V lost 5 bases to trimming and J lost 4 bases; unmatched junction nucleotides: 3. The CDR3 spans 13 residues. CDR1 ENHRY and CDR2 SYGVKD come from the germline V gene.

This clonotype was recorded at least ten times. The junction departs from germline at one end; a sequencing error may be responsible. The CDR3 sequence is CASSFGGTEAFF. CDR3 sequence (DNA): TGTGCCAGCAGTTTTGGGGGTACTGAAGCTTTCTTT. J is TRBJ1-1 and V is TRBV5-1; D may be TRBD1 (5 bases). Germline CDR1 SGHRS, CDR2 YFSETQ. CDR3 length: 12 amino acids.

The rearrangement uses TRBV6-1 and TRBJ2-4; D might be TRBD1 (8 bases). With 6 bases removed from V and 8 bases from J, the gap between germline ends came to 20 bases. CDR1 and CDR2 (germline): MNHNS, SASEGT. CDR3 length: 15 residues. The CDR3 here is CASSRGTGRGDIQYF. For the CDR3, the DNA is TGTGCCAGCAGCCGCGGGACAGGTCGGGGGGACATTCAGTACTTC.